This T cell receptor beta chain comes out of a study of blood T cell repertoires in COVID-19. Some clones are missing from TCRdb's copy, which holds only in-frame ones; the method was immunoSEQ multiplex PCR. This table has 250,000 or so clones, around nine tenths appearing once. Germline V gene sequence: CDR1 KGHDR, CDR2 SFDVKD. The V end lost 0 bases, the J end lost 2 bases, and 3 bases lay between the germline ends. There are 13 residues in the CDR3. The V and J genes are TRBV24-1 and TRBJ1-2; D uncertain. The origin of this receptor is a man in his forties or fifties with active or convalescent COVID-19. The sequenced sample was peripheral blood. This CDR3 reads CATSDLGNYGYTF. CDR3 nucleotides: TGTGCCACCAGTGATTTGGGCAACTATGGCTACACCTTC.